These 8 T cell receptor beta chains were all obtained from the same sample, sequenced in a study of shared clonotypes between healthy human individuals. Using immunoSEQ multiplex PCR, the repertoire was profiled, and TCRdb retains in-frame clones only, with some absent. This table holds roughly 500,000 clones, 90% to 97% found once. The sample consisted of naive CD4+ T cells sorted from blood. Subset meaning: CD45RA+ positively selected. These receptors all come from a woman aged 25-40 years in good health.

The gene calls are TRBV7-9 and TRBJ2-5; tentative D call: TRBD2 (6 bases). The assigned J gene may be wrong: the sequence end matches TRBJ2-7 better. Germline V gene sequence: CDR1 SEHNR, CDR2 FQNEAQ (reference sequence). The CDR3 is made up of 11 amino acids. The CDR3 nucleotides read TGTGCCAGCGGGCGGGGCCGCGAGCAGTACTTC. It yields the protein CASGRGREQYF.

Regarding this clone: The same CDR3 is also encoded by other DNA sequences in this sample. The chain carries TRBV18 and TRBJ1-1; D unresolved. Trimming removed 6 bases at V and 1 base at J, with 12 bases between. The CDR3 consists of 14 residues. The V gene's germline CDR1 is KGHSH and CDR2 LQKENI. Written as DNA, the CDR3 is TGTGCCAGCTCGCCAAGTCCGACGAACACTGAAGCTTTCTTT. It encodes CASSPSPTNTEAFF.

This chain connects TRBV5-4 to TRBJ2-7, with 9 bases aligning to TRBD2. This CDR3 comprises 15 residues. Germline V gene lookup returns CDR1 SGHNT and CDR2 YYREEE (reference sequence). Trimming removed 4 bases from V and 1 base from J; junction bases left unmatched: 6. The CDR3 spells CASSQNSGSSYEQYF. CDR3 bases: TGTGCCAGCAGCCAAAATAGCGGGAGTTCCTACGAGCAGTACTTC.

This clone was observed once. The J gene is TRBJ2-7, the V gene TRBV2; maybe TRBD1 (6 bases). This CDR3 region has 13 residues. V lost 9 bases and J lost 4, with 16 bases in between. Germline assignment: CDR1 SNHLY and CDR2 FYNNEI. The CDR3 here is CARGTPLGYEQYF. The CDR3 nucleotides read TGTGCCAGGGGGACACCGCTTGGTTACGAGCAGTACTTC.

In this sample, this clone turned up once. The chain carries TRBV6-5 and TRBJ2-3, with D maybe TRBD2 (6 bases). This CDR3 has 15 residues. Germline-derived CDR1 and CDR2 are MNHEY and SVGAGI. Trimming left V 4 bases short and J 2 bases short, with 13 bases between. The CDR3 region has the DNA TGTGCCAGCAGTTGGAGTAGCGGAACCACAGATACGCAGTATTTT. Protein: CASSWSSGTTDTQYF.

The chain uses TRBV28 and TRBJ1-6, with D unclear. Trimming removed 4 bases from V and 7 bases from J, with 5 bases in between. The CDR3 totals 12 residues. The germline V gene encodes CDR1 MDHEN and CDR2 SYDVKM. CDR3 sequence reads: CASSWRNSPLHF. The DNA for the CDR3 is TGTGCCAGCAGTTGGAGGAATTCACCCCTCCACTTT.

As to this clone: The sample holds other DNA sequences that translate to the same CDR3. The chain couples TRBV6-5 to TRBJ1-4; no definite D call. The V end lost 3 bases, the J end lost 7 bases, and 3 bases lay between the germline ends. The length of the CDR3 is 11 residues. The germline V gene encodes CDR1 MNHEY and CDR2 SVGAGI. CDR3 loop: CASSYGEKLFF. In nucleotides, the CDR3 is TGTGCCAGCAGTTATGGTGAAAAACTGTTTTTT.

This chain joins TRBV29-1 and TRBJ2-5; D may match TRBD1 or TRBD2 (5 bases each). The germline V gene has CDR1 SQVTM and CDR2 ANQGSEA. V lost 1 base and J lost 5, with 11 bases in between. There are 13 residues in the CDR3. The chain's CDR3 is CSVEARGRETQYF. The CDR3 nucleotides are TGCAGCGTTGAAGCGAGGGGACGGGAGACCCAGTACTTC.